This TCR beta chain was identified in a study of regulatory T cells in long-lasting Graves disease. Study-wide points: Limited samples may have lowered accuracy. Among persistent patients, a larger number of public clonotypes were shared (approximately 2,900) than among newly diagnosed patients (roughly 910).

Only a few counts were recorded for this clonotype. Its antigen remains unknown. As to time point: newly diagnosed GD, antithyroid drugs for less than 3 months. PBMC-derived RNA was used for the TCR library. The trim removed 4 bases at V and 8 bases at J, leaving 9 bases unmatched. This CDR3 has 16 amino acids. In germline, CDR1 is SEHNR, CDR2 FQNEAQ (reference sequence). Combining iRepertoire HTBI primers with Arm-PCR of CDR3 regions, the authors built TCR beta libraries. From the multiplex PCR reads, TCRdb called clonotypes with MiXCR, one entry per CDR3 protein. The profile shows roughly 420,000 distinct CDR3 sequences, 15% to 20% of them singletons. The data also belong to a second study, concerning T cells in Graves' hyperthyroidism and ophthalmopathy. That publication notes: In the first-round RT-PCR of the TCR CDR3, the HTBI primer set was used.

The specimen was peripheral blood mononuclear cells (PBMCs), collected at new diagnosis, from a patient treated with antithyroid drugs. The chain carries TRBV7-9 and TRBJ2-1, with 12 bases matching TRBD2. The clonotype originates from a woman in her late teens or twenties with Graves disease. CDR3 nucleotide sequence: TGTGCCAGCAGCTCGCCGACTAGCGGGAGTCTCGATGAGCAGTTCTTC. It codes for CASSSPTSGSLDEQFF.